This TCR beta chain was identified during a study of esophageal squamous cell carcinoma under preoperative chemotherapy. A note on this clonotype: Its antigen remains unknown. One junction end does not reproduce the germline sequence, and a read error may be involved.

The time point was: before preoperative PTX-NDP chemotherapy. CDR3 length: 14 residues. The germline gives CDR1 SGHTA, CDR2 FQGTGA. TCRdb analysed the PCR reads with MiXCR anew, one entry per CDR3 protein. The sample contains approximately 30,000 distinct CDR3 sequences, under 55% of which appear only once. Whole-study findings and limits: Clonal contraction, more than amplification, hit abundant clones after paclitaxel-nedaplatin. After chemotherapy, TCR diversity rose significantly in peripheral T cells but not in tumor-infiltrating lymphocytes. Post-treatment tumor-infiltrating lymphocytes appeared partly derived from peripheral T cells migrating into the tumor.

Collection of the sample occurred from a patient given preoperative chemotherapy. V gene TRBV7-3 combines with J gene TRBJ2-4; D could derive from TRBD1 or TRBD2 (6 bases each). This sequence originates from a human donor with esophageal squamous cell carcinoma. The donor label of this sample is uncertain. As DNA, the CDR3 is TGTGCGGCGCTCGGGGGCCTAGCCAAAAACACTCAGTACTTC. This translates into CAALGGLAKNTQYF.